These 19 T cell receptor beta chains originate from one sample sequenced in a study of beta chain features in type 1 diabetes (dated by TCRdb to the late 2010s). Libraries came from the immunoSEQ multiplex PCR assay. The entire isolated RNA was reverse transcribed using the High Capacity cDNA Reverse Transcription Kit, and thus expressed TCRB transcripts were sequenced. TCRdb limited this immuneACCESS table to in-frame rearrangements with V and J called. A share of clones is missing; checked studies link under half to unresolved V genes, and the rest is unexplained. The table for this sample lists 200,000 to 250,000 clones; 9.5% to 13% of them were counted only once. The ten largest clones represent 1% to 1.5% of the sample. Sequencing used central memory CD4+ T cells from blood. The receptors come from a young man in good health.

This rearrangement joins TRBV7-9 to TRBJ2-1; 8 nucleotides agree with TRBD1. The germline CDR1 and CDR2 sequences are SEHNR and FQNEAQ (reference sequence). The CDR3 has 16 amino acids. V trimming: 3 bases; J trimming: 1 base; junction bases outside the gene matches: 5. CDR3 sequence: CASSFSRTGSYNEQFF. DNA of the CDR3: TGTGCCAGCAGCTTCTCGAGGACAGGGTCCTACAATGAGCAGTTCTTC. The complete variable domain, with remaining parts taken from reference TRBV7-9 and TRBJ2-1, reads DTGVSQNPRHKITKRGQNVTFRCDPISEHNRLYWYRQTLGQGPEFLTYFQNEAQLEKSRLLSDRFSAERPKGSFSTLEIQRTEQGDSAMYLCASSFSRTGSYNEQFFGPGTRLTVL.

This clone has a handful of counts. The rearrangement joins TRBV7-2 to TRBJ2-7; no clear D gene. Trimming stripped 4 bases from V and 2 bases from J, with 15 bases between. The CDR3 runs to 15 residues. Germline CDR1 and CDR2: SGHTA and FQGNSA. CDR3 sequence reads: CASSSFSLATYEQYF. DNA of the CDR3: TGTGCCAGCAGCTCTTTCTCCTTAGCTACCTACGAGCAGTACTTC.

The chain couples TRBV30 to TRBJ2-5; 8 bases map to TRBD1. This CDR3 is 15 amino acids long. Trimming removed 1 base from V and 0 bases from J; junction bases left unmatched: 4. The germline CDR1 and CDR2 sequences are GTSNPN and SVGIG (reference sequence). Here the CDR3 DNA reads TGTGCCTGGAGTGCCGGGACAGGAAACCAAGAGACCCAGTACTTC. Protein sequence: CAWSAGTGNQETQYF. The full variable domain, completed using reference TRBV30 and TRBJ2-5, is SQTIHQWPATLVQPVGSPLSLECTVEGTSNPNLYWYRQAAGRGLQLLFYSVGIGQISSEVPQNLSASRPQDRQFILSSKKLLLSDSGFYLCAWSAGTGNQETQYFGPGTRLLVL.

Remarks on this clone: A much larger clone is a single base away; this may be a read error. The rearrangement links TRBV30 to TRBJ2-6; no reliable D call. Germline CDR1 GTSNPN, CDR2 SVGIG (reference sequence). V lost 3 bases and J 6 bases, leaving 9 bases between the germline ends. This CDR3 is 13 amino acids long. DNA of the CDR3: TGTGCCTGGAGGCCCCTCTCGGCCAACGTCCTGACTTTC. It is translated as CAWRPLSANVLTF. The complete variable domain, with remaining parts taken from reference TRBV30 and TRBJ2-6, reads SQTIHQWPATLVQPVGSPLSLECTVEGTSNPNLYWYRQAAGRGLQLLFYSVGIGQISSEVPQNLSASRPQDRQFILSSKKLLLSDSGFYLCAWRPLSANVLTFGAGSRLTVL.

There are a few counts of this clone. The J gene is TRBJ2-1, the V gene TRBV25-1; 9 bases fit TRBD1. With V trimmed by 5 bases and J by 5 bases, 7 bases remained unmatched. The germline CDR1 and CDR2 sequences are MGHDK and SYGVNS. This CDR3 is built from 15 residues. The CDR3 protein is CASSPGQGRDNEQFF. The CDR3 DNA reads TGTGCCAGCAGTCCAGGACAGGGGAGGGACAATGAGCAGTTCTTC.

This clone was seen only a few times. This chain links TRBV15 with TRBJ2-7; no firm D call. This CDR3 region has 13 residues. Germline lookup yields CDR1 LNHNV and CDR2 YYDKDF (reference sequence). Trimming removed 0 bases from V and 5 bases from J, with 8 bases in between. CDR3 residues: CATSRDQWNEQYF. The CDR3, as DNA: TGTGCCACCAGCAGAGATCAGTGGAACGAGCAGTACTTC. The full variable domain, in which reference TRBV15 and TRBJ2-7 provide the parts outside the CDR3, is DAMVIQNPRYQVTQFGKPVTLSCSQTLNHNVMYWYQQKSSQAPKLLFHYYDKDFNNEADTPDNFQSRRPNTSFCFLDIRSPGLGDTAMYLCATSRDQWNEQYFGPGTRLTVT.

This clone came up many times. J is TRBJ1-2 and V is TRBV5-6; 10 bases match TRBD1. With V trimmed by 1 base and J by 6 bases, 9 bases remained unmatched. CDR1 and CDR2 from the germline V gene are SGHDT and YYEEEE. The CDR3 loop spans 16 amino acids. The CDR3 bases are TGTGCCAGCAGCTTGATAACGAGACAGGGGGCGCATGGCTACACCTTC. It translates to CASSLITRQGAHGYTF. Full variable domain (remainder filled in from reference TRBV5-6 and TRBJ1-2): DAGVTQSPTHLIKTRGQQVTLRCSPKSGHDTVSWYQQALGQGPQFIFQYYEEEERQRGNFPDRFSGHQFPNYSSELNVNALLLGDSALYLCASSLITRQGAHGYTFGSGTRLTVV.

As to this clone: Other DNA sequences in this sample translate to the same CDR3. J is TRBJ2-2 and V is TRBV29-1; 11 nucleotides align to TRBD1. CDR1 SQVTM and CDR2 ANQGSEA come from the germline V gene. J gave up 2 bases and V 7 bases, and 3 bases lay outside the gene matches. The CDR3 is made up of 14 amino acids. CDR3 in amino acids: CSARTGGNTGELFF. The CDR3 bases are TGCAGCGCCAGGACAGGGGGCAACACCGGGGAGCTGTTTTTT.

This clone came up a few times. As DNA, the CDR3 is TGCAGCGCCCCGAAAGGGGAGACCCAGTACTTC. It encodes CSAPKGETQYF. The chain has TRBV29-1 and TRBJ2-5; D is ambiguous. This CDR3 is built from 11 residues. The V gene's germline CDR1 is SQVTM and CDR2 ANQGSEA. The V gene lost 7 bases and the J gene lost 5 bases, with 11 bases spanning the gap. Variable domain in full (rest from reference TRBV29-1 and TRBJ2-5): SAVISQKPSRDICQRGTSLTIQCQVDSQVTMMFWYRQQPGQSLTLIATANQGSEATYESGFVIDKFPISRPNLTFSTLTVSNMSPEDSSIYLCSAPKGETQYFGPGTRLLVL.

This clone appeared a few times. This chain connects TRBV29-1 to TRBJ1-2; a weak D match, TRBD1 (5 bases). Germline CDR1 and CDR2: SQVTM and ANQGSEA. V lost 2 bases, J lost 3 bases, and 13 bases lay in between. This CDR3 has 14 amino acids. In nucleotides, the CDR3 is TGCAGCGTTGAAAGCGAGGCAGGGCACTATGGCTACACCTTC. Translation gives CSVESEAGHYGYTF.

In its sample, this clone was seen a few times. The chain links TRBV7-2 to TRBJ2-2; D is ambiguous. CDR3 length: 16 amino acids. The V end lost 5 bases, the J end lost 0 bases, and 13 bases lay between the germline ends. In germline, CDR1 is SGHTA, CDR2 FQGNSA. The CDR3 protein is CASSPARSANTGELFF. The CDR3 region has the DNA TGTGCCAGCAGCCCCGCTAGGAGCGCGAACACCGGGGAGCTGTTTTTT.

CDR3 in amino acids: CASSLGFQDTQYF. In DNA form, the CDR3 reads TGTGCCAGCAGCTTAGGCTTCCAAGATACGCAGTATTTT. V is TRBV7-2 and J is TRBJ2-3, with no clear D. Looked up from germline, CDR1 is SGHTA and CDR2 is FQGNSA. The CDR3 has 13 residues. V was shortened by 1 base and J by 5 bases, with 7 bases between the two germline ends.

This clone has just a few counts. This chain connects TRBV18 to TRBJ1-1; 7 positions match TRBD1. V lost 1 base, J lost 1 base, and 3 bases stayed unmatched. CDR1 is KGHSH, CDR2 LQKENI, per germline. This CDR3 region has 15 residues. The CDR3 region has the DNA TGTGCCAGCTCACCACAGAGGGACAGGAACACTGAAGCTTTCTTT. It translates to CASSPQRDRNTEAFF.

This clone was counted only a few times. The CDR3 sequence: CASSYGTGEGYTQYF. The DNA of the CDR3 is TGCGCCAGCAGCTACGGGACAGGGGAAGGTTATACGCAGTATTTT. V gene TRBV5-1 combines with J gene TRBJ2-3; TRBD1 aligns across 10 bases. This CDR3 contains 15 residues. V was clipped by 3 bases and J by 7 bases; unmatched bases: 8. Looked up from germline, CDR1 is SGHRS and CDR2 is YFSETQ. The entire variable domain, with the rest obtained from reference TRBV5-1 and TRBJ2-3, is as follows: KAGVTQTPRYLIKTRGQQVTLSCSPISGHRSVSWYQQTPGQGLQFLFEYFSETQRNKGNFPGRFSGRQFSNSRSEMNVSTLELGDSALYLCASSYGTGEGYTQYFGPGTRLTVL.

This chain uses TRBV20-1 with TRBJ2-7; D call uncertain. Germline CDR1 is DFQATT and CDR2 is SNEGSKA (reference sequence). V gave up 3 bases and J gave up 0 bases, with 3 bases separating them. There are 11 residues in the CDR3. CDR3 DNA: TGCAGTGCTAGCGACTCCTACGAGCAGTACTTC. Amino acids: CSASDSYEQYF.

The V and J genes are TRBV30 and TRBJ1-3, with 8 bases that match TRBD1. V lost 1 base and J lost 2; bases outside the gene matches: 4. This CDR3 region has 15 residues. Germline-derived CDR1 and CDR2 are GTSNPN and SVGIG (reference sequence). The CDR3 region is CAWSAGGVPGNTIYF. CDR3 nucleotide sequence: TGTGCCTGGAGTGCAGGGGGCGTCCCTGGAAACACCATATATTTT.

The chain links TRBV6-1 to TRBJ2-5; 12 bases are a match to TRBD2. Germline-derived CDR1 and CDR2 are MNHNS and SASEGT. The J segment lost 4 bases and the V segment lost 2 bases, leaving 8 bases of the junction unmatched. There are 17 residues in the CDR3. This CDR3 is CASSEYKASGRGETQYF. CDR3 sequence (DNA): TGTGCCAGCAGTGAATATAAGGCTAGCGGGAGGGGAGAGACCCAGTACTTC.

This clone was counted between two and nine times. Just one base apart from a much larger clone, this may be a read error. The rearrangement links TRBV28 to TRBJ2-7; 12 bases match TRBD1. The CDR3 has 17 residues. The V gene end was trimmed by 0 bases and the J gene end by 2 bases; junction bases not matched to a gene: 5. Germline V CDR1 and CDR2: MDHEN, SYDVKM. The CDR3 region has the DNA TGTGCCAGCAGTTTATGGCCCGGGACAGGGGGCGCCTACGAGCAGTACTTC. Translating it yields CASSLWPGTGGAYEQYF.

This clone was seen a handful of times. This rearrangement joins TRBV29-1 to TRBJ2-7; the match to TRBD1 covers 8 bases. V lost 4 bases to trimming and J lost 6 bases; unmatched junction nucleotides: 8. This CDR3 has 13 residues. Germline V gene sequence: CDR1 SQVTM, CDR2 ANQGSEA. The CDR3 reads CSVGNRGSREQYF. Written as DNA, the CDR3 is TGCAGCGTTGGGAACAGGGGGTCGCGCGAGCAGTACTTC.